Listed below are T cell receptor beta chains from one sample, sequenced in a study of blood T cell repertoires in COVID-19. Produced via immunoSEQ multiplex PCR; TCRdb's table is partial and in-frame only. This sample has approximately 140,000 clones, with about 83% found just once. Specimen: peripheral blood. The receptors derive from a woman in her forties with acute or convalescent COVID-19. CDR3s include the opening cysteine and the closing phenylalanine or tryptophan. The D gene is left open where the match is weak. Expanded clones get a size class; other rows say once, few or many, or leave the size out.

v_gene,j_gene,d_gene,abundance,CDR3nt,CDR3aa
TRBV5-1,TRBJ2-1,TRBD2,once,TGCGCCAGCAGCTTGGACCTAGCGGGAATAGGAGAGCAGTTCTTC,CASSLDLAGIGEQFF
TRBV7-9,TRBJ2-3,NA,NA,TGTGCCAGCAGCTCCACAAGGATAACCAGGGAAGGGGCAGATACGCAGTATTTT,CASSSTRITREGADTQYF
TRBV19,TRBJ2-7,NA,NA,TGTGCCAGTAGTATGAACAGGGCAACCCACGAGCAGTACTTC,CASSMNRATHEQYF
TRBV6-9,TRBJ1-6,NA,NA,TGTGCCAGCAGTTATTCAAAGGGAGGGGATTCCTATAATTCACCCCTCCACTTT,CASSYSKGGDSYNSPLHF
TRBV5-1,TRBJ1-2,NA,NA,TGCGCCAGCAGCTCGTCCGGGACTAGCCTTAACTATGGCTACACCTTC,CASSSSGTSLNYGYTF
TRBV7-2,TRBJ2-3,NA,NA,TGTGCCAGCAGCTTGTACAGGGAAACAGATACGCAGTATTTT,CASSLYRETDTQYF
TRBV9,TRBJ1-3,NA,NA,TGTGCCAGCAGCACCCAAGGGGGAGCTGGAAACACCATATATTTT,CASSTQGGAGNTIYF
TRBV5-4,TRBJ2-5,TRBD2,once,TGTGCCAGCAGCGAATCGGGACTAGGGGCAGAGACCCAGTACTTC,CASSESGLGAETQYF
TRBV6-5,TRBJ1-5,NA,NA,TGTGCCAGCAGCCCCTCCCCGGGTCAGCCCCAGCATTTT,CASSPSPGQPQHF
TRBV27,TRBJ2-1,NA,NA,TGTGCCAGCACCTCGGGGTCCTACAATGAGCAGTTCTTC,CASTSGSYNEQFF
TRBV3-1/TRBV3-2,TRBJ1-6,NA,NA,TGTGCCAGCAGCCCTCTGGGGCCGGGTAATTCACCCCTCCACTTT,CASSPLGPGNSPLHF
TRBV9,TRBJ2-7,NA,once,TGTGCCAGCACCCACGACCCCGGACTTGGTGAGCAGTACTTC,CASTHDPGLGEQYF
TRBV5-1,TRBJ1-1,TRBD1,NA,TGCGCCAGCAGCTTGGACAGGGGGCACACTGAAGCTTTCTTT,CASSLDRGHTEAFF
TRBV2,TRBJ2-7,TRBD1,NA,TGTGCCAGCAGGCAGGGGGCCAACGAGCAGTACTTC,CASRQGANEQYF
TRBV6-5,TRBJ1-2,NA,NA,TGTGCCAGCAGTTACTCCCAACAGGGAAGAGAAGGCTACACCTTC,CASSYSQQGREGYTF
TRBV3-1/TRBV3-2,TRBJ1-1,NA,NA,TGTGCCAGCAGCCCTTTCCTAGAAGGGAACACTGAAGCTTTCTTT,CASSPFLEGNTEAFF
TRBV28,TRBJ1-1,NA,NA,TGTGCCAGCAGCCAGTCGAAAAGGGGGAACACTGAAGCTTTCTTT,CASSQSKRGNTEAFF
TRBV15,TRBJ1-2,NA,NA,TGTGCCACCAGCAAACTCGACAGATCAGACTATGGCTACACCTTC,CATSKLDRSDYGYTF
TRBV7-9,TRBJ1-1,NA,NA,TGTGCCAGCAGCTCCCCGGGTGTGAACACTGAAGCTTTCTTT,CASSSPGVNTEAFF
TRBV5-4,TRBJ2-5,TRBD1,NA,TGTGCCAGCAGCTCGGGACAGGGTGGATGGGAGACCCAGTACTTC,CASSSGQGGWETQYF
TRBV4-1,TRBJ1-5,NA,NA,TGCGCCAGCAGCCTCCAAACGGGCAATCAGCCCCAGCATTTT,CASSLQTGNQPQHF
TRBV4-3,TRBJ2-7,NA,NA,TGCGCCAGCAGCCAAGCTAACAGGAGGGACGAGCAGTACTTC,CASSQANRRDEQYF
TRBV30,TRBJ1-4,NA,NA,TGTGCCTGGAGTCCACAGGTTTATGAAAAACTGTTTTTT,CAWSPQVYEKLFF
TRBV7-3,TRBJ1-1,TRBD1,NA,TGTGCCAGCAGCGCGCCCGGGACAGGGGCTAGGGAAGCTTTCTTT,CASSAPGTGAREAFF
TRBV5-4,TRBJ2-7,TRBD2,NA,TGTGCCAGCAGCTTGGGCGGGCTAGCGGGGACCTACGAGCAGTACTTC,CASSLGGLAGTYEQYF
TRBV15,TRBJ2-1,TRBD1,NA,TGTGCCACCAGCAGGGGGGGACAGGGGGCTAGAAATGAGCAGTTCTTC,CATSRGGQGARNEQFF
TRBV10-3,TRBJ2-2,NA,NA,TGTGCCATCAGCCTAGCTGGGGTTTCCTCTACCGGGGAGCTGTTTTTT,CAISLAGVSSTGELFF
TRBV3-1/TRBV3-2,TRBJ2-7,TRBD1,NA,TGTGCCAGCAGCCCGGTTACCGGGACAGTGTTAGAGGAGTACTTC,CASSPVTGTVLEEYF
TRBV5-1,TRBJ2-3,NA,NA,TGCGCCAGCAACGCAGGGTTCACAGATACGCAGTATTTT,CASNAGFTDTQYF
TRBV5-1,TRBJ2-1,TRBD2,NA,TGCGCCAGCAGCTGGGGACTAGCGGGAGGACGGGAGCAGTTCTTC,CASSWGLAGGREQFF
TRBV24-1,TRBJ1-3,TRBD1,NA,TGTGCCACCAGTGAGGGGACAGGGACCCTCTCTGGAAACACCATATATTTT,CATSEGTGTLSGNTIYF
TRBV6-5,TRBJ1-6,NA,NA,TGTGCCAGCAGTTACCAGGGTGATTCACCCCTCCACTTT,CASSYQGDSPLHF
TRBV24-1,TRBJ1-1,TRBD1,NA,TGTGCCACCAGAGGGACAGGGGGCGCGGTCACTGAAGCTTTCTTT,CATRGTGGAVTEAFF
TRBV7-7,TRBJ2-7,NA,NA,TGTGCCAGCAGCGTTGGGCAGGGCCCCTACGAGCAGTACTTC,CASSVGQGPYEQYF
TRBV12-3/TRBV12-4,TRBJ1-1,NA,NA,TGTGCCAGCAGTCTCCACGGGGGCACTGAAGCTTTCTTT,CASSLHGGTEAFF
TRBV30,TRBJ1-4,NA,NA,TGTGCCTGGAGTGACCCTGGGACTGTTTGGGAAAAACTGTTTTTT,CAWSDPGTVWEKLFF
TRBV7-2,TRBJ2-7,TRBD2,few,TGTGCCAGCAGCCCCGTAGAAGCGGGGTACTACGAGCAGTACTTC,CASSPVEAGYYEQYF